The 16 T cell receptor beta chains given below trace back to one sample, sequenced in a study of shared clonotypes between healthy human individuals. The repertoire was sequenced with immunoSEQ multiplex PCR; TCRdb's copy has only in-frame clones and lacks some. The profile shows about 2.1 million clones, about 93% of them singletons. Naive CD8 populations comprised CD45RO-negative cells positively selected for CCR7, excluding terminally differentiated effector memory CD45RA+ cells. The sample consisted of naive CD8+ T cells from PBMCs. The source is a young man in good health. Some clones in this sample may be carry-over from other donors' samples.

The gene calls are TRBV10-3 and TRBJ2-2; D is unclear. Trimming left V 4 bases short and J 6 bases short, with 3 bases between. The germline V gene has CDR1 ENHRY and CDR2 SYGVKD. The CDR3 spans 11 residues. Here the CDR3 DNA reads TGTGCCATCAGTGGATCCGGGGAGCTGTTTTTT. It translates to CAISGSGELFF.

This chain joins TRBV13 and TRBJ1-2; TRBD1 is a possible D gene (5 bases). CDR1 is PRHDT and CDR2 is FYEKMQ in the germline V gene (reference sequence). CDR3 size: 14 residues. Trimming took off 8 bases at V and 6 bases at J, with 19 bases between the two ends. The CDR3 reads CASVVQGWLHGYTF. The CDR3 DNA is TGTGCCAGCGTTGTCCAGGGATGGCTTCATGGCTACACCTTC.

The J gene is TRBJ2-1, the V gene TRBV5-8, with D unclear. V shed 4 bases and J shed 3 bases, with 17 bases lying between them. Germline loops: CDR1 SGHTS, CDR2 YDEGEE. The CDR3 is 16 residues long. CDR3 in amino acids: CASSRRLGLGYNEQFF. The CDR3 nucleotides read TGTGCCAGCAGCCGTAGATTGGGGTTAGGCTACAATGAGCAGTTCTTC. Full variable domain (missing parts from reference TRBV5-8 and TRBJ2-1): EAGVTQSPTHLIKTRGQQATLRCSPISGHTSVYWYQQALGLGLQFLLWYDEGEERNRGNFPPRFSGRQFPNYSSELNVNALELEDSALYLCASSRRLGLGYNEQFFGPGTRLTVL.

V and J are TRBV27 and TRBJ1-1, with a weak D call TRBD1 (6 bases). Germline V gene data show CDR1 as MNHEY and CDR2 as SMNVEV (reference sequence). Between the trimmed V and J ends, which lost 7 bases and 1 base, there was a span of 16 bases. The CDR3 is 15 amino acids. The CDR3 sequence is CASIPPGTTNTEAFF. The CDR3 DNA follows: TGTGCCAGCATCCCCCCCGGGACAACGAACACTGAAGCTTTCTTT.

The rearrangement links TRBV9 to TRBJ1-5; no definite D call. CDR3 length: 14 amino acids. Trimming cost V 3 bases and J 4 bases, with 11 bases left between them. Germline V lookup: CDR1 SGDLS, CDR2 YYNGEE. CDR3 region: CASSARPDNQPQHF. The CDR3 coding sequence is TGTGCCAGCAGCGCCCGACCGGATAATCAGCCCCAGCATTTT.

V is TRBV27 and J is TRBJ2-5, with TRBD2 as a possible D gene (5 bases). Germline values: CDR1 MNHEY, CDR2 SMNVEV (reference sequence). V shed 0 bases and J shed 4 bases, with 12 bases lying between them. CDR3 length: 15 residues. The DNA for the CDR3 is TGTGCCAGCAGTTTATCCGGGGATAGGAGAGAGACCCAGTACTTC. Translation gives CASSLSGDRRETQYF.

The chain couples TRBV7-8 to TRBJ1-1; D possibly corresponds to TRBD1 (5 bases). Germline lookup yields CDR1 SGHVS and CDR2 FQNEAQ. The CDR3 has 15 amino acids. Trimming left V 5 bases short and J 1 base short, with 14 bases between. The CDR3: CASSQMQDRNTEAFF. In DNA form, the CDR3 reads TGTGCCAGCAGCCAGATGCAAGACAGGAACACTGAAGCTTTCTTT.

The CDR3 is CASSLGISWEETQYF. CDR3 coding DNA: TGTGCCAGCAGCTTAGGAATCAGCTGGGAAGAGACCCAGTACTTC. J is TRBJ2-5 and V is TRBV7-8; D is unclear. The CDR3 loop spans 15 amino acids. V lost 1 base, J lost 3 bases, and 12 bases lay in between. Looked up from germline, CDR1 is SGHVS and CDR2 is FQNEAQ.

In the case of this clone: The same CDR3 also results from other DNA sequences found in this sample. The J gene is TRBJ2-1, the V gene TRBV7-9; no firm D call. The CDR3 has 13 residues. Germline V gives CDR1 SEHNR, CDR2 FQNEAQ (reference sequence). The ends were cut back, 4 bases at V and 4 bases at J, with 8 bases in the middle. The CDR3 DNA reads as TGTGCCAGCAGCTACCCCGGATACAATGAGCAGTTCTTC. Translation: CASSYPGYNEQFF.

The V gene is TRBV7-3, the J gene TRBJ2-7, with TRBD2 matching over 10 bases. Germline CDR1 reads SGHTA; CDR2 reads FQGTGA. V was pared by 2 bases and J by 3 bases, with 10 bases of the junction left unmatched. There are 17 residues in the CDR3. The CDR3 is CASSLGGLSGRHYEQYF. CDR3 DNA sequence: TGTGCCAGCAGCTTAGGGGGACTTAGCGGGAGGCACTACGAGCAGTACTTC.

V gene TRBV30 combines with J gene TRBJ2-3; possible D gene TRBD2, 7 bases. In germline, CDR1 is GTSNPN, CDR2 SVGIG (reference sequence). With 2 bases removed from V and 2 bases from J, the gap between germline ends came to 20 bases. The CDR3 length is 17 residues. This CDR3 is CAWSPPGRGTNTDTQYF. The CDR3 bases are TGTGCCTGGAGTCCCCCTGGGCGGGGGACAAACACAGATACGCAGTATTTT. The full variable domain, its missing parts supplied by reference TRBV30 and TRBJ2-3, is SQTIHQWPATLVQPVGSPLSLECTVEGTSNPNLYWYRQAAGRGLQLLFYSVGIGQISSEVPQNLSASRPQDRQFILSSKKLLLSDSGFYLCAWSPPGRGTNTDTQYFGPGTRLTVL.

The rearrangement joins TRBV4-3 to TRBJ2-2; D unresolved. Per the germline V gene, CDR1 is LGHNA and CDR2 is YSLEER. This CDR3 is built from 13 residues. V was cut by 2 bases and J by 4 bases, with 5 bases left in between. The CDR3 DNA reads TGCGCCAGCAGCCAACACCGCACCGGGGAGCTGTTTTTT. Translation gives CASSQHRTGELFF.

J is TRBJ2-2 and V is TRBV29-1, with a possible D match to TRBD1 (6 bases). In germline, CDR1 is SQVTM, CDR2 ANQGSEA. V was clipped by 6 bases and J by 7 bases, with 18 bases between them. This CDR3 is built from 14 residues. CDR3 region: CSVAPGQRDGELFF. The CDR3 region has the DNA TGCAGCGTGGCCCCCGGACAGAGGGACGGGGAGCTGTTTTTT.

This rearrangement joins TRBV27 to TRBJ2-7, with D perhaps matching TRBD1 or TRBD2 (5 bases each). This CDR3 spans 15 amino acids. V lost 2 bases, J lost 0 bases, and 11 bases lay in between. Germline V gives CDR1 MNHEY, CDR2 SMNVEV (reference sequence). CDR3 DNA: TGTGCCAGCAGTTTAGGGGGTTGGAGCTCCTACGAGCAGTACTTC. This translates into CASSLGGWSSYEQYF.

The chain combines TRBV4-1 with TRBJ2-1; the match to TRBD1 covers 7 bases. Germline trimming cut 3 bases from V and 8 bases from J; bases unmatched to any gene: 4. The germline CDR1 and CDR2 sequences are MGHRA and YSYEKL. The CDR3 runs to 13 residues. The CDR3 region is CASSQRQGYEQFF. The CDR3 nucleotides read TGCGCCAGCAGCCAGCGACAGGGCTATGAGCAGTTCTTC.

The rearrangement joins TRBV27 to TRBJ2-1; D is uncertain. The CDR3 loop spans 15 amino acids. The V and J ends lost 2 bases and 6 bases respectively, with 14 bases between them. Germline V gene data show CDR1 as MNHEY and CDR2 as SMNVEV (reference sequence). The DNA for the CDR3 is TGTGCCAGCAGTTTAACCGGGCCGCGCTTCAATGAGCAGTTCTTC. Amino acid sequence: CASSLTGPRFNEQFF.